This record concerns one T cell receptor beta chain sequence. How the authors handled the data: How many nucleated cells were present was estimated from reference gene primer amplification. Repertoires were generated with immunoSEQ multiplex PCR, while TCRdb's copy carries only in-frame clones and drops some. Clone size and V and J calls were adopted from that table, with D and trimming inferred from the DNA. The table lists over 90,000 clones, roughly 87% of them singletons. This sample was included in a study of blood T cell repertoires in COVID-19. The wider study: Donors in the United States, Italy and Spain gave samples during acute or convalescent COVID-19. T cells, B-cell-depleted T cells, or PBMCs provided the cDNA or gDNA that served as material.

The CDR3 spans 17 residues. Germline CDR1 is MDHEN and CDR2 is SYDVKM. Trimming removed 7 bases from V and 8 bases from J; junction bases left unmatched: 18. Seattle's cohort entered during active infection and was followed longitudinally. The specimen was peripheral blood. The origin of this receptor is a woman in her fifties or sixties with COVID-19, enrolled during active disease. This chain connects TRBV28 to TRBJ2-2; TRBD1 matches at 8 bases. The CDR3 nucleotides read TGTGCCAGCACTTTTCCTCTCCCAGGGGGCCCAGGTGGGGAGCTGTTTTTT. It specifies CASTFPLPGGPGGELFF. The entire variable domain, with the rest obtained from reference TRBV28 and TRBJ2-2, is as follows: DVKVTQSSRYLVKRTGEKVFLECVQDMDHENMFWYRQDPGLGLRLIYFSYDVKMKEKGDIPEGYSVSREKKERFSLILESASTNQTSMYLCASTFPLPGGPGGELFFGEGSRLTVL.